The T cell receptor (beta chain) under discussion was sequenced for a study of blood T cells in healthy people across ages (dated by TCRdb to between 2015 and 2016). About the study as a whole: In model experiments, template switching captured roughly one uniquely barcoded TCR beta cDNA molecule for every two T cells. Age-related changes in TCR beta repertoire diversity were measured in the study by deep sequencing normalized with unique cDNA molecular identifiers. The donors were split into four age groups: young (average roughly 15 years), middle-aged (roughly 40), aged (over 55) and long-lived (about 74). To avoid experimental bias, donors of different ages were distributed randomly across sequencing lanes. The study analyzed two additional independent replicas of 1 million unique cDNA reads from the same blood draw for two donors, one aged 18 to 29 and one aged 80 or older.

Paper-wide results and their limitations: Because the CMV infection status of the donors was unknown, age-related changes in expanded clonotypes may potentially have been confounded. Estimates of total diversity based on one million sequenced T cells were regarded as lower bounds and as underestimates. Because profiling used bulk unsorted PBMCs, naive and antigen-experienced compartments could not be compared conclusively. Compared with the aged group, the long-lived group had more naive CD4+ T cells, fewer expanded clones and increased TCR diversity, a pattern suggesting age selection. Observed TCR beta diversity per million T cells fell roughly linearly with age, and a significant reduction was already apparent by age around 36. Observed TCR beta diversity correlated strongly with the percentage of naive T cells measured by flow cytometry.

The library relied on 5' RACE. These reads were obtained on an Illumina HiSeq 2500. A second PCR of roughly 7 to 11 cycles was run with a J-beta primer mix and a sample-barcoded 5' primer. A template-switch 5' adaptor carrying 12 random nucleotides introduced a unique molecular identifier onto each TCR beta cDNA molecule. At least 2.5 million CDR3-containing paired-end reads were obtained from each sample. The Mint cDNA synthesis kit, primed by a TRBC-specific oligonucleotide, was used to synthesize first-strand cDNA from all RNA. Following uracil-DNA glycosylase treatment, a first 18-cycle PCR with universal primers M1SS and BC2_uni_R was performed on all cDNA. The original methods were these. Each sample was normalized by randomly selecting 1 million high-quality reads, each carrying a distinct molecular identifier. Reads sharing molecular identifiers were discarded rather than binned into consensus sequences. MiTCR, with a Q25 quality threshold and the strictest error-elimination algorithm, was used for CDR3 identification, clonotype clustering and error correction. A nonparametric unseen species model with Euler transformation was used to estimate a lower bound on total TCR beta diversity. TCRdb handled the public reads itself, with Q25 trimming in fastp and clone calling in MiXCR, and kept productive beta chains. Rows with a matching CDR3 protein are joined into one entry that keeps the most common DNA and genes. In this record, the V and J calls reflect TCRdb's handling and not the investigators' own analysis. For this sample the table gives 270,000 or so distinct CDR3 sequences, of which about 25% were detected only once. The ten largest clones represent around 30% of the sample.

A remark on this clonotype: Its antigen is not yet known. No much larger clone exists at a distance of one base, and base qualities are not known.

The CDR3 numbers 14 residues from cysteine through phenylalanine. Of all the DNA, just the CDR3 is kept, 42 bases in frame from base 1. Sequences KGHDR (CDR1) and SFDVKD (CDR2) are obtained from the germline V gene. The junction carries 11 bases between V and J, which are trimmed by 4 bases and 2 bases respectively. Donors were a few dozen systemically healthy Caucasian individuals from Russia aged roughly 6 to 95 years. Roughly 10 milliliters of peripheral blood were drawn from each donor into EDTA-treated Vacutainer tubes. Ficoll-Paque density-gradient centrifugation was used to isolate PBMCs, with at least 6.5 million per sample. Total RNA, at least 5 micrograms per sample, was extracted from PBMCs with Trizol reagent. For every donor, flow cytometry on a PBMC aliquot measured the percentage of naive CD45RAhigh/CD27high T cells.

The sequence came from a woman aged 70-85 years in good health. The receptor chain draws on TRBV24-1 and TRBJ2-7; the D gene is perhaps TRBD1 or TRBD2, each of them matching over 5 bases. The sequencing sample was made of blood. The nucleotides read TGTGCCACCAGTGACGGGACCTCTACCTACGAGCAGTACTTC. Its translation is CATSDGTSTYEQYF.